The clone carrying this T cell receptor (beta chain) has just a few counts. Its antigen is still unknown. This sample is drawn from a study of blood T cells in healthy people across ages. PCR was performed a second time for about 7 to 12 cycles using a sample-barcoded 5' primer and a J-beta primer mix. Using its own MiXCR run on the 5' RACE reads, TCRdb lists one record per CDR3 protein. The repertoire includes about 1.8 million distinct CDR3 sequences, 49% of them detected once, and 2% to 2.5% sits in the top ten. The CDR3 spans 16 residues. The germline gives CDR1 SGHTA, CDR2 FQGNSA. V lost 8 bases to trimming and J lost 2 bases; unmatched junction nucleotides: 8. Individuals who donated were healthy Caucasians from Russia aged about 6 to 90. No fewer than 5.5 micrograms of total RNA were isolated from every sample. The study, taken as a whole, reports: CMV status of donors was not determined, possibly confounding expanded clonotype changes.

Specimen: blood. This receptor was obtained from a woman in her thirties or forties in good health. The chain combines TRBV7-2 with TRBJ2-3; 12 bases line up with TRBD2. In DNA form, the CDR3 reads TGTGCCAGCGCTACTAGCGGGGGGTCTCTCACAGATACGCAGTATTTT. It yields the protein CASATSGGSLTDTQYF.